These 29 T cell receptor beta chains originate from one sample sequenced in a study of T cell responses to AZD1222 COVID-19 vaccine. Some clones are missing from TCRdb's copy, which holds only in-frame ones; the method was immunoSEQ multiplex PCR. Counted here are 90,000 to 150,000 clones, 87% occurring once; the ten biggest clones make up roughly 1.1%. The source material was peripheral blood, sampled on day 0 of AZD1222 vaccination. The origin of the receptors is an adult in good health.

CDR3 in amino acids: CASSGFGTANTGELFF. The CDR3 nucleotides read TGTGCCAGCAGCGGATTTGGGACAGCGAACACCGGGGAGCTGTTTTTT. The chain couples TRBV5-4 to TRBJ2-2; 7 positions agree with TRBD1. V was pared by 4 bases and J by 0 bases, with 6 bases of the junction left unmatched. This CDR3 comprises 16 residues. Germline CDR1 SGHNT, CDR2 YYREEE (reference sequence).

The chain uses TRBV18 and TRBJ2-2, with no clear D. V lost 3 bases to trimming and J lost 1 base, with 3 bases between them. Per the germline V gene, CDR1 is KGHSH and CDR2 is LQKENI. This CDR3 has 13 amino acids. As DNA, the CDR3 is TGTGCCAGCTCACCTGGGAACACCGGGGAGCTGTTTTTT. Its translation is CASSPGNTGELFF.

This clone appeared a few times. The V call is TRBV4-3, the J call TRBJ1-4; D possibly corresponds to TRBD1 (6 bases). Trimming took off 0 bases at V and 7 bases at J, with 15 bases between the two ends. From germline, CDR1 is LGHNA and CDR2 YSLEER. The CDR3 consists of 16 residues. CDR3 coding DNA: TGCGCCAGCAGCCAAGATCCTCGGGGGGGCGGTGAAAAACTGTTTTTT. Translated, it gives CASSQDPRGGGEKLFF.

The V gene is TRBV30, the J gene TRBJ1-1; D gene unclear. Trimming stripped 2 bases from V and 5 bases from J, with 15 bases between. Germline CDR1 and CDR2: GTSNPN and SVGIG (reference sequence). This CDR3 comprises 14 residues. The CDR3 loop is CAWSSQAGWTEAFF. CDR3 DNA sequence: TGTGCCTGGAGTAGTCAGGCGGGATGGACTGAAGCTTTCTTT.

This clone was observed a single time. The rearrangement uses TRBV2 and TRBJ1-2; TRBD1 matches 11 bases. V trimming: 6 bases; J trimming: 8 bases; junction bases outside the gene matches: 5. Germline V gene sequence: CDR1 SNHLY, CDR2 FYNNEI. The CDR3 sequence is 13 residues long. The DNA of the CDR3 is TGTGCCAGCAGAGCGGACAGGGGGCGAGGCTACACCTTC. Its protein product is CASRADRGRGYTF.

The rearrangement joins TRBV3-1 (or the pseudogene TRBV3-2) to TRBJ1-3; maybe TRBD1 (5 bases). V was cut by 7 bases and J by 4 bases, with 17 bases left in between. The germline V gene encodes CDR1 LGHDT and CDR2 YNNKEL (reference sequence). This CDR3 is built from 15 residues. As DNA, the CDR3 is TGTGCCAGCAAGAATGGCCCGCAGGGAGGAAACACCATATATTTT. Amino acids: CASKNGPQGGNTIYF.

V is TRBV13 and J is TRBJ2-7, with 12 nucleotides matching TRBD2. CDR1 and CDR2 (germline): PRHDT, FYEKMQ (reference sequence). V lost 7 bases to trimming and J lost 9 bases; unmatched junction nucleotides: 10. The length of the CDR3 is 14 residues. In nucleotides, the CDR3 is TGTGCCAGCACTACTAGCGGGGGGCCATTAGGGCAGTACTTC. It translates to CASTTSGGPLGQYF.

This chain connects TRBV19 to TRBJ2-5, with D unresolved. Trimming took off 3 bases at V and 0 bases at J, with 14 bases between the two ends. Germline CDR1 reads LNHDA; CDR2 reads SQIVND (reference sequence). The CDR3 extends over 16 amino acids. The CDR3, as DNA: TGTGCCAGTAGTATCTTCGGCCAGCCCGACCAAGAGACCCAGTACTTC. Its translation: CASSIFGQPDQETQYF.

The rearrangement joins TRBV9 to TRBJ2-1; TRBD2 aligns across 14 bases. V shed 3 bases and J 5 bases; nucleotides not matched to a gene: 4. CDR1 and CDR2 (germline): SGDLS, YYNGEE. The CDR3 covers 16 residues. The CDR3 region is CASSERLAGGHNEQFF. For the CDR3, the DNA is TGTGCCAGCAGCGAACGACTAGCGGGGGGGCACAATGAGCAGTTCTTC. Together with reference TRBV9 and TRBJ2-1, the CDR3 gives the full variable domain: DSGVTQTPKHLITATGQRVTLRCSPRSGDLSVYWYQQSLDQGLQFLIQYYNGEERAKGNILERFSAQQFPDLHSELNLSSLELGDSALYFCASSERLAGGHNEQFFGPGTRLTVL.

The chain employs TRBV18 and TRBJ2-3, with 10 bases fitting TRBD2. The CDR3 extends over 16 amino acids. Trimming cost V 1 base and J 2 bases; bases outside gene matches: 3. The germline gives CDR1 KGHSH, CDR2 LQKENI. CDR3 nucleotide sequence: TGTGCCAGCTCACCACTAGCGGGGGGTCTCACAGATACGCAGTATTTT. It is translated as CASSPLAGGLTDTQYF.

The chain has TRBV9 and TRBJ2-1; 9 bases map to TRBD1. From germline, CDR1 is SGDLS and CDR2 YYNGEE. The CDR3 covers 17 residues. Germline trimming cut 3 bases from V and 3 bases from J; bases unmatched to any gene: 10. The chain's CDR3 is CASSEGTGYLFYNEQFF. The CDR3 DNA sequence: TGTGCCAGCAGCGAGGGGACAGGGTATCTATTCTACAATGAGCAGTTCTTC.

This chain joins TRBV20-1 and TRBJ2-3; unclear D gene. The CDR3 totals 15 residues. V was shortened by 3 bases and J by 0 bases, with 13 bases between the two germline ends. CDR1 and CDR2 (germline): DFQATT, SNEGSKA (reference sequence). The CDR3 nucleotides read TGCAGTGCTAGTAACCGGTACCAGAGCACAGATACGCAGTATTTT. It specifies CSASNRYQSTDTQYF.

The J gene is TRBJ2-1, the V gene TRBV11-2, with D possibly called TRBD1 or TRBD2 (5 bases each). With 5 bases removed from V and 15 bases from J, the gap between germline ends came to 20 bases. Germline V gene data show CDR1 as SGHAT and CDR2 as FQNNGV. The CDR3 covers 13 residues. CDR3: CASSPLPGTPLFF. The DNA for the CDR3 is TGTGCCAGCAGCCCACTCCCCGGGACCCCTTTGTTCTTC. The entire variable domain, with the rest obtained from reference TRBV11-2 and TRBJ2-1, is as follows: EAGVAQSPRYKIIEKRQSVAFWCNPISGHATLYWYQQILGQGPKLLIQFQNNGVVDDSQLPKDRFSAERLKGVDSTLKIQPAKLEDSAVYLCASSPLPGTPLFFGPGTRLTVL.

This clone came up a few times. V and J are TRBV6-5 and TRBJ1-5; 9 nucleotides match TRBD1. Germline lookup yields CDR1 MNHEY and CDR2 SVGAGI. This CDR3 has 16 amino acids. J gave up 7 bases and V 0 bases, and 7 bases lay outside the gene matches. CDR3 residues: CASSYSGTGLGQPQHF. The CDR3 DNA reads TGTGCCAGCAGTTACTCCGGGACAGGGCTAGGACAGCCCCAGCATTTT.

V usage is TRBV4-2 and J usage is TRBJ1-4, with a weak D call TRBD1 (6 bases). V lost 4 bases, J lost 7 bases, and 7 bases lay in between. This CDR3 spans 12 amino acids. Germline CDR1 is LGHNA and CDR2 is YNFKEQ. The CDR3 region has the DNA TGTGCCAGCAGCCGCAGGGGTGAAAAACTGTTTTTT. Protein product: CASSRRGEKLFF.

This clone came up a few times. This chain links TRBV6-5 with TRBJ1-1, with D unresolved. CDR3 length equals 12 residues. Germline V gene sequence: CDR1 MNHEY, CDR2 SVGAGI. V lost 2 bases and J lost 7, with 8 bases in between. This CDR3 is CASSYQSYEAFF. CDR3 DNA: TGTGCCAGCAGTTACCAGTCGTATGAAGCTTTCTTT.

For the CDR3, the DNA is TGTGCCAGCAGCTTAGTAAACAGGGGACATGGCTACACCTTC. Protein product: CASSLVNRGHGYTF. This chain uses TRBV7-9 with TRBJ1-2; 7 bases are shared with TRBD1. Per the germline V gene, CDR1 is SEHNR and CDR2 is FQNEAQ (reference sequence). Trimming cost V 1 base and J 6 bases; bases outside gene matches: 5. There are 14 residues in the CDR3.

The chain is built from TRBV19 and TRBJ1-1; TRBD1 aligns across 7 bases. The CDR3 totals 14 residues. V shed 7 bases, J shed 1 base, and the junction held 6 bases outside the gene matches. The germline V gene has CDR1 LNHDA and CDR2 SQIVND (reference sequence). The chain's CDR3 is CASIQQGSNTEAFF. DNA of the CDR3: TGTGCCAGTATTCAACAGGGGTCGAACACTGAAGCTTTCTTT.

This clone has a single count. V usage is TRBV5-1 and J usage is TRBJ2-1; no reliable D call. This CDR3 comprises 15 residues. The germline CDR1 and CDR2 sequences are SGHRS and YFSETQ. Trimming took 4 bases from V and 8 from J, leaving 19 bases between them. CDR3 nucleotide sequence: TGCGCCAGCAGCCGTGGACGCCCGAAGGGCGATGAGCAGTTCTTC. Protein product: CASSRGRPKGDEQFF.

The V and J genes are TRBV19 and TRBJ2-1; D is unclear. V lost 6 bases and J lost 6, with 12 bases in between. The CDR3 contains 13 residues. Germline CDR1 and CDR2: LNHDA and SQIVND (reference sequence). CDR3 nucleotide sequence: TGTGCCAGTAGCGCCAAGTGGGGCAATGAGCAGTTCTTC. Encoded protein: CASSAKWGNEQFF.

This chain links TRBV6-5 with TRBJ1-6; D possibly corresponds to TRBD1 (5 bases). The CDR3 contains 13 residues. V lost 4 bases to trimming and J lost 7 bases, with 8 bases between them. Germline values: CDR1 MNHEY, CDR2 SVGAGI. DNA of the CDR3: TGTGCCAGCAGTTCGGGGCGGAATTCACCCCTCCACTTT. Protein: CASSSGRNSPLHF.

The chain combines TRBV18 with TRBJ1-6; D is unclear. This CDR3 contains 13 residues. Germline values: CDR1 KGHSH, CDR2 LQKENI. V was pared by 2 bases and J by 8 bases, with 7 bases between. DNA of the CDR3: TGTGCCAGCTCACCAGGGGTAGATTCACCCCTCCACTTT. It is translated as CASSPGVDSPLHF.

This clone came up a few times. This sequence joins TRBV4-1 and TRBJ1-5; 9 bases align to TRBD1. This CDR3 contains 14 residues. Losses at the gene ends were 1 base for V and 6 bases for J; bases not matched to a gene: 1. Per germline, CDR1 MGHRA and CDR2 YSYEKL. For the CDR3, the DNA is TGCGCCAGCAGCCAAGGGACAGGGGCTCAGCCCCAGCATTTT. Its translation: CASSQGTGAQPQHF.

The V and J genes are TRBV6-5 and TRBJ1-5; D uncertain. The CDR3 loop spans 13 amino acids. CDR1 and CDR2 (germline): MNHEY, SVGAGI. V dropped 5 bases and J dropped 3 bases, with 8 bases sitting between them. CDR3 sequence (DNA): TGTGCCAGCAGTATGGCCTTCAATCAGCCCCAGCATTTT. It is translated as CASSMAFNQPQHF.

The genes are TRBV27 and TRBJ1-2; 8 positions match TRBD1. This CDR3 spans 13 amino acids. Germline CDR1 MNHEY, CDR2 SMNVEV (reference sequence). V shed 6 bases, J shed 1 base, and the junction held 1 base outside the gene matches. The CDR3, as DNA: TGTGCCAGCAGGACAGGGGTTAACTATGGCTACACCTTC. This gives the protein CASRTGVNYGYTF.

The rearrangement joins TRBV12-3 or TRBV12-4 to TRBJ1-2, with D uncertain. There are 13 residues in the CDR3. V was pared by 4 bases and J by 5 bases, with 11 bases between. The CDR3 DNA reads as TGTGCCAGCAGTTCCCCGGGAAGATATGGCTACACCTTC. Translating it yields CASSSPGRYGYTF.

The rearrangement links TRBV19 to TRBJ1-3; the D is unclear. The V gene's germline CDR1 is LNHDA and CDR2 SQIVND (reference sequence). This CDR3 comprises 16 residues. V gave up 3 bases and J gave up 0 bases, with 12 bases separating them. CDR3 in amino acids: CASSITVTSSGNTIYF. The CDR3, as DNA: TGTGCCAGTAGTATTACAGTTACCTCCTCTGGAAACACCATATATTTT.

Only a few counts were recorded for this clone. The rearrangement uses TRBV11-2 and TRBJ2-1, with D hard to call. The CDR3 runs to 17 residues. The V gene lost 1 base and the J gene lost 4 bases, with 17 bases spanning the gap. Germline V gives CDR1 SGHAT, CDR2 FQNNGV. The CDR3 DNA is TGTGCCAGCAGCTTAGGGGGTTCAGGCACTAAATACAATGAGCAGTTCTTC. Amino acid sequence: CASSLGGSGTKYNEQFF.

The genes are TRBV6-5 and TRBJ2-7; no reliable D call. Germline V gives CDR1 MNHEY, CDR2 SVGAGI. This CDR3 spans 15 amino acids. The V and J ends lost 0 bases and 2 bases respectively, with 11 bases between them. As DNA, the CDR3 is TGTGCCAGCAGTTACTCTCCAGGCCGCACCTACGAGCAGTACTTC. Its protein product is CASSYSPGRTYEQYF.